Below, 22 T cell receptor beta chains from the same sample are listed, as sequenced in a study of Graves' ophthalmopathy and Graves' hyperthyroidism. TCR beta CDR3 regions were amplified from RNA transcripts. The first-round RT-PCR employed HTBI primers together with the Qiagen OneStep RT-PCR kit. A multiplex PCR was then performed as the second round. MiXCR was run by TCRdb on the multiplex PCR reads, yielding one entry per CDR3 protein. The repertoire has roughly 400,000 distinct CDR3 sequences, 15% to 20% of them found once; the top ten carry around 1.5%. The sample was peripheral blood. These receptors all stem from a woman between 18 and 29 years old with Graves' ophthalmopathy.

This clonotype was picked up many times. V usage is TRBV28 and J usage is TRBJ2-7; 8 bases map to TRBD2. Germline trimming cut 7 bases from V and 3 bases from J; bases unmatched to any gene: 5. Germline-derived CDR1 and CDR2 are MDHEN and SYDVKM. This CDR3 has 13 amino acids. CDR3 DNA: TGTGCCAGCACCACCGGGGGGGTCTACGAGCAGTACTTC. The encoded protein is CASTTGGVYEQYF.

V usage is TRBV29-1 and J usage is TRBJ1-6; D is unresolved. Trimming pared 1 base from V and 8 bases from J, leaving 9 bases between. CDR3 length: 13 residues. CDR1 is SQVTM and CDR2 is ANQGSEA in the germline V gene. The CDR3 bases are TGCAGCGTTGAAGTGACTCGGGATTCACCCCTCCACTTT. Protein: CSVEVTRDSPLHF.

CDR3 DNA: TGTGCCAGCCGGGACTACAACAACCAAGAGACCCAGTACTTC. Amino acid sequence: CASRDYNNQETQYF. The chain recombines TRBV18 with TRBJ2-5, with 7 bases matching TRBD2. The CDR3 is made up of 14 amino acids. The ends lost 8 bases at V and 0 bases at J; junction bases unmatched: 6. Germline CDR1 KGHSH, CDR2 LQKENI.

The V and J genes are TRBV6-1 and TRBJ2-7; D may be TRBD1 or TRBD2 (8 bases each). The CDR3 extends over 16 amino acids. Per germline, CDR1 MNHNS and CDR2 SASEGT. V was clipped by 6 bases and J by 0 bases, with 18 bases between them. The CDR3 region is CASSPQGAGGSYEQYF. Here the CDR3 DNA reads TGTGCCAGCAGCCCCCAGGGGGCGGGAGGCTCCTACGAGCAGTACTTC.

This clonotype was detected many times. The chain combines TRBV6-1 with TRBJ1-5; maybe TRBD1 (6 bases). V lost 6 bases, J lost 3 bases, and 12 bases lay in between. Germline values: CDR1 MNHNS, CDR2 SASEGT. The CDR3 has 14 residues. CDR3 nucleotides: TGTGCCAGCAGAATGGGGGCCCCCAATCAGCCCCAGCATTTT. This translates into CASRMGAPNQPQHF.

This clonotype has a handful of counts. The chain recombines TRBV6-2 or TRBV6-3 with TRBJ1-5, with D unclear. Trimming shortened V by 4 bases and J by 5 bases, and 15 bases separated the two germline ends. This CDR3 region has 15 residues. Germline-derived CDR1 and CDR2 are MNHEY and SVGEGT. The CDR3 DNA is TGTGCCAGCAGTTGGTTATCGAACCCCGATCAGCCCCAGCATTTT. This gives the protein CASSWLSNPDQPQHF.

Ten or more counts support this clonotype. The chain employs TRBV29-1 and TRBJ2-7; possible D gene TRBD1, 6 bases. V gave up 4 bases and J gave up 6 bases, with 16 bases separating them. From germline, CDR1 is SQVTM and CDR2 ANQGSEA. The CDR3 consists of 13 residues. The chain's CDR3 is CSVVVAIGGEQYF. In DNA form, the CDR3 reads TGCAGCGTTGTAGTGGCGATAGGGGGCGAGCAGTACTTC.

This clonotype was recorded many times. The junction shows a germline mismatch at one end, possibly a read error. This chain uses TRBV28 with TRBJ2-6; D call uncertain. CDR1 and CDR2 from the germline V gene are MDHEN and SYDVKM. CDR3 length equals 13 residues. CDR3 nucleotides: TGTGCCAGCACCTACTCTAGGGCCAACGTCCTGACTTTC. Encoded protein: CASTYSRANVLTF. Drawing the rest from reference TRBV28 and TRBJ2-6, the complete variable domain is DVKVTQSSRYLVKRTGEKVFLECVQDMDHENMFWYRQDPGLGLRLIYFSYDVKMKEKGDIPEGYSVSREKKERFSLILESASTNQTSMYLCASTYSRANVLTFGAGSRLTVL.

This clonotype was seen at least ten times. The chain uses TRBV19 and TRBJ1-1, with 7 nucleotides matching TRBD1. Trimming at V came to 4 bases and at J to 1 base, leaving 9 bases not matched to a gene. CDR3 length: 16 amino acids. Germline V gene data show CDR1 as LNHDA and CDR2 as SQIVND (reference sequence). The CDR3: CASSTWDSPKNTEAFF. CDR3 coding DNA: TGTGCCAGTAGTACGTGGGACAGCCCAAAGAACACTGAAGCTTTCTTT.

In its sample, this clonotype was seen many times. In nucleotides, the CDR3 is TGCGCCAGCAGAGGACAGGCAGATCAGCCCCAGCATTTT. As protein: CASRGQADQPQHF. The chain recombines TRBV5-1 with TRBJ1-5, with 7 nucleotides matching TRBD1. CDR3 length: 13 residues. Trimming at V came to 5 bases and at J to 5 bases, leaving 4 bases not matched to a gene. Germline CDR1 and CDR2: SGHRS and YFSETQ. Combining the CDR3 with reference TRBV5-1 and TRBJ1-5 gives the whole variable domain KAGVTQTPRYLIKTRGQQVTLSCSPISGHRSVSWYQQTPGQGLQFLFEYFSETQRNKGNFPGRFSGRQFSNSRSEMNVSTLELGDSALYLCASRGQADQPQHFGDGTRLSIL.

This clonotype has a count of ten or more. This chain joins TRBV27 and TRBJ1-2; perhaps TRBD1 as D (6 bases). Trimming cost V 7 bases and J 3 bases, with 18 bases left between them. The CDR3 runs to 15 residues. CDR1 and CDR2 (germline): MNHEY, SMNVEV (reference sequence). In nucleotides, the CDR3 is TGTGCCAGCACCCGTGACCCAGGGGAAGACTATGGCTACACCTTC. Its translation is CASTRDPGEDYGYTF.

The sample holds many counts of this clonotype. The genes are TRBV5-1 and TRBJ2-2, with D unresolved. The germline V and J ends were trimmed by 5 bases and 1 base, with 9 bases remaining between them. This CDR3 is built from 14 residues. CDR1 SGHRS and CDR2 YFSETQ come from the germline V gene. The CDR3 spells CASRQSENTGELFF. DNA of the CDR3: TGCGCCAGCAGGCAATCGGAGAACACCGGGGAGCTGTTTTTT.

Ten or more counts support this clonotype. This chain uses TRBV20-1 with TRBJ1-5, with D tentatively TRBD1 (5 bases). V lost 3 bases, J lost 4 bases, and 10 bases lay in between. The CDR3 has 13 residues. Germline V gives CDR1 DFQATT, CDR2 SNEGSKA (reference sequence). The CDR3 spells CSASAGANQPQHF. The CDR3 DNA is TGCAGTGCTAGTGCTGGGGCAAATCAGCCCCAGCATTTT.

This clonotype was recorded many times. The gene calls are TRBV12-3 or TRBV12-4 and TRBJ1-3; D perhaps matches TRBD1 (5 bases). The CDR3 loop spans 16 amino acids. Trimming removed 6 bases from V and 0 bases from J, with 15 bases in between. The CDR3 nucleotides read TGTGCCAGCAGCCCGGCCGGGGCGAACTCTGGAAACACCATATATTTT. It yields the protein CASSPAGANSGNTIYF.

This clonotype was observed many times. This sequence joins TRBV24-1 and TRBJ2-2, with D perhaps TRBD1 or TRBD2 (5 bases each). This CDR3 spans 19 amino acids. V lost 6 bases to trimming and J lost 6 bases, with 28 bases between them. Germline V gives CDR1 KGHDR, CDR2 SFDVKD. In nucleotides, the CDR3 is TGTGCCACCAGTTCAGCCTACCGGGACGCCTCAATTGACGCCGGGGAGCTGTTTTTT. Protein: CATSSAYRDASIDAGELFF.

Many counts were recorded for this clonotype. The V gene is TRBV10-3, the J gene TRBJ2-7, with D possibly being TRBD2 (6 bases). The CDR3 extends over 13 amino acids. Trimming cost V 0 bases and J 5 bases, with 8 bases left between them. Germline lookup yields CDR1 ENHRY and CDR2 SYGVKD. CDR3 nucleotide sequence: TGTGCCATCAGTGAGTCGCGGGAAGACGAGCAGTACTTC. It yields the protein CAISESREDEQYF.

This clonotype was seen repeatedly, ten times or more. The chain employs TRBV6-2 or TRBV6-3 and TRBJ1-1; D is possibly TRBD1 (5 bases). Between the trimmed V and J ends, which lost 2 bases and 5 bases, there was a span of 24 bases. This CDR3 is 18 amino acids long. Looked up from germline, CDR1 is MNHEY and CDR2 is SVGEGT. The CDR3: CASSYARVGVSRGTEAFF. For the CDR3, the DNA is TGTGCCAGCAGTTACGCCCGTGTGGGGGTAAGCAGAGGGACTGAAGCTTTCTTT.

The rearrangement joins TRBV28 to TRBJ1-1, with D possibly TRBD1 on 5 matching bases. Germline CDR1 and CDR2: MDHEN and SYDVKM. V gave up 7 bases and J gave up 0 bases, with 12 bases separating them. The CDR3 is 14 amino acids. The CDR3 region has the DNA TGTGCCAGCACCCTGGGGGAGATGAACACTGAAGCTTTCTTT. Its protein is CASTLGEMNTEAFF. The full variable domain, with the rest looked up from reference TRBV28 and TRBJ1-1, is DVKVTQSSRYLVKRTGEKVFLECVQDMDHENMFWYRQDPGLGLRLIYFSYDVKMKEKGDIPEGYSVSREKKERFSLILESASTNQTSMYLCASTLGEMNTEAFFGQGTRLTVV.

This clonotype was seen ten or more times. J is TRBJ1-5 and V is TRBV7-2; TRBD1 matches 7 bases. Germline values: CDR1 SGHTA, CDR2 FQGNSA. V gave up 3 bases and J gave up 5 bases; unmatched junction bases: 7. CDR3 length: 15 amino acids. CDR3 sequence: CASSFSTGVYQPQHF. The CDR3 bases are TGTGCCAGCAGCTTTTCCACAGGGGTCTATCAGCCCCAGCATTTT.

This clonotype has ten or more counts. The chain combines TRBV9 with TRBJ1-1, with 7 bases identical to TRBD1. With 0 bases clipped from V and 6 bases from J, the junction kept 2 bases outside the gene matches. Looked up from germline, CDR1 is SGDLS and CDR2 is YYNGEE. This CDR3 spans 13 amino acids. The CDR3 here is CASSVEGGAEAFF. The DNA for the CDR3 is TGTGCCAGCAGCGTAGAAGGGGGCGCTGAAGCTTTCTTT.

This clonotype was detected ten times or more. The chain links TRBV2 to TRBJ1-2, with 12 nucleotides matching TRBD1. In germline, CDR1 is SNHLY, CDR2 FYNNEI. The V segment lost 7 bases and the J segment 0 bases; nucleotides outside the gene matches: 3. The CDR3 consists of 15 residues. CDR3: CASMGQGAANYGYTF. Here the CDR3 DNA reads TGTGCCAGCATGGGACAGGGGGCGGCTAACTATGGCTACACCTTC.

This clonotype was counted ten times or more. V usage is TRBV28 and J usage is TRBJ2-7; no firm D call. V shed 5 bases and J shed 0 bases, with 14 bases lying between them. The CDR3 is made up of 15 amino acids. Germline loops: CDR1 MDHEN, CDR2 SYDVKM. Here the CDR3 DNA reads TGTGCCAGCAGTCCCCTGGTCGGCCGCTCCTACGAGCAGTACTTC. As protein: CASSPLVGRSYEQYF. Variable domain in full (rest from reference TRBV28 and TRBJ2-7): DVKVTQSSRYLVKRTGEKVFLECVQDMDHENMFWYRQDPGLGLRLIYFSYDVKMKEKGDIPEGYSVSREKKERFSLILESASTNQTSMYLCASSPLVGRSYEQYFGPGTRLTVT.